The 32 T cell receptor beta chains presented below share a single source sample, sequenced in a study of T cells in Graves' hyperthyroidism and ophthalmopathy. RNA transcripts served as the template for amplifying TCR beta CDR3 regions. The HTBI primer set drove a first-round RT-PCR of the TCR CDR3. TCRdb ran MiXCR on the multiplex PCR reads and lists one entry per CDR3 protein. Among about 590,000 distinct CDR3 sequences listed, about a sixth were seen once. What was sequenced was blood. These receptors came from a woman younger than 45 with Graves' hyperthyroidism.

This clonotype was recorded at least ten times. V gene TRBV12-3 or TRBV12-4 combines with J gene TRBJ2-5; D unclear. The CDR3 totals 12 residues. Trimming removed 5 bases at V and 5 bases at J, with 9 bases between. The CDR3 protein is CASSRQVETQYF. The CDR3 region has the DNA TGTGCCAGCAGTCGCCAGGTGGAGACCCAGTACTTC.

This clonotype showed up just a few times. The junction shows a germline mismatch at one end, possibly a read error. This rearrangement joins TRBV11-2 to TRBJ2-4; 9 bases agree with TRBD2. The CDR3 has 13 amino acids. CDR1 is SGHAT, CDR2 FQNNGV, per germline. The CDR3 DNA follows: TGTGCCAGCAACTTAGCGGGAGATAACATTCAGTACTTC. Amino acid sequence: CASNLAGDNIQYF.

The CDR3 DNA reads as TGTGCCAGCAGCTTAATGGGCGAGAACACTGAAGCTTTCTTT. Protein: CASSLMGENTEAFF. The gene calls are TRBV7-9 and TRBJ1-1; no clear D. Germline values: CDR1 SEHNR, CDR2 FQNEAQ (reference sequence). Trimming removed 2 bases from V and 1 base from J, with 8 bases in between. CDR3 length equals 14 residues.

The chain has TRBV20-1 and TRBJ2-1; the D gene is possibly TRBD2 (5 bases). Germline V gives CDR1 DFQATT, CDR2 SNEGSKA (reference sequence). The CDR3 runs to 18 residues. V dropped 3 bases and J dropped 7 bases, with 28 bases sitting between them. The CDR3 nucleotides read TGCAGTGCTAGTAACCTTTTTACTAGGCGGACCGACCTAAATGAGCAGTTCTTC. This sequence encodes CSASNLFTRRTDLNEQFF.

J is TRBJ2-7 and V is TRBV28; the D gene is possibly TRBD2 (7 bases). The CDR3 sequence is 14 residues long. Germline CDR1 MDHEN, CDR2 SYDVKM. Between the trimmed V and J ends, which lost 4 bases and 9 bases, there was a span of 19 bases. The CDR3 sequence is CASSYHRGAPAQYF. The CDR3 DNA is TGTGCCAGCAGTTACCACCGGGGGGCACCGGCGCAGTACTTC.

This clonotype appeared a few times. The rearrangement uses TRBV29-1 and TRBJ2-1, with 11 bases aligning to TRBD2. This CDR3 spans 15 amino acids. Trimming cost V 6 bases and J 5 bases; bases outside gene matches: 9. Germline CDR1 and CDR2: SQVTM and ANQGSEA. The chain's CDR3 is CSVRNSGRADNEQFF. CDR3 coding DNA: TGCAGCGTCCGGAATAGCGGGAGGGCCGACAATGAGCAGTTCTTC.

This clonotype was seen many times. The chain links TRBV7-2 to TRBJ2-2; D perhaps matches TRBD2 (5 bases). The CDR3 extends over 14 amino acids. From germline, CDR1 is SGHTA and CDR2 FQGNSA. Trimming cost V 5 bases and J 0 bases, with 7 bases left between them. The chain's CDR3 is CASSRTANTGELFF. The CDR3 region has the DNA TGTGCCAGCAGCCGGACTGCGAACACCGGGGAGCTGTTTTTT.

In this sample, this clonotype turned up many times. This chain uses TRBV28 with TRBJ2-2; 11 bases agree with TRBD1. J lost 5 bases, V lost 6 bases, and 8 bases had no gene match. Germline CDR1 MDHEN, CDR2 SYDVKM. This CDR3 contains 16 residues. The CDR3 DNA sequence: TGTGCCAGCAGGGACAGGGGGCGCTTTGTTACCGGGGAGCTGTTTTTT. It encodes CASRDRGRFVTGELFF.

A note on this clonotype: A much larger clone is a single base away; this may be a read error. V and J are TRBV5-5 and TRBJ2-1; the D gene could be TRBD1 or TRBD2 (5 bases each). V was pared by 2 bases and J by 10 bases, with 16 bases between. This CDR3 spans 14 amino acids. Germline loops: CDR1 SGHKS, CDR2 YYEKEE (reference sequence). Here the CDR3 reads CASSFGARSYEQFF. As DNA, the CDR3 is TGTGCCAGCAGCTTCGGGGCAAGGAGCTACGAGCAGTTCTTC.

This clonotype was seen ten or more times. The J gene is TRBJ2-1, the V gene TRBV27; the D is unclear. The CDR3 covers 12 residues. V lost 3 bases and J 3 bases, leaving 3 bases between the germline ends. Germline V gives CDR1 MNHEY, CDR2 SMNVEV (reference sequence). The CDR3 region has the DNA TGTGCCAGCAGTTTTAACTACAATGAGCAGTTCTTC. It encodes CASSFNYNEQFF.

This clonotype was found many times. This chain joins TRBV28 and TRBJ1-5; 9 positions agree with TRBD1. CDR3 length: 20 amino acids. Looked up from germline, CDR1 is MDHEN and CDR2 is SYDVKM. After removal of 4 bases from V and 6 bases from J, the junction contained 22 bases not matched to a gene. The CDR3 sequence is CASSSPAGQGGLPFIQPQHF. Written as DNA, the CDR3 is TGTGCCAGCAGTTCTCCGGCGGGACAGGGTGGTTTACCATTTATTCAGCCCCAGCATTTT.

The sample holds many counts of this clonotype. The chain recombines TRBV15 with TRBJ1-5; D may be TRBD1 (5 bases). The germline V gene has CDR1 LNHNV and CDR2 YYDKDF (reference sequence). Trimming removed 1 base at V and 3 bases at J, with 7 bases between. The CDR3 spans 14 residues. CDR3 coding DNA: TGTGCCACCAGCAGAGCTGGGGCCAATCAGCCCCAGCATTTT. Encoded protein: CATSRAGANQPQHF.

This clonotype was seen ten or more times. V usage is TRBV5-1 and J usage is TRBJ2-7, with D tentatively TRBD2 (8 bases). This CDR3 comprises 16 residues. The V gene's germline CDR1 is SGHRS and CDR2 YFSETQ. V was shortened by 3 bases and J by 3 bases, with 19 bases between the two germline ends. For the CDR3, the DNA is TGCGCCAGCAGCTGGAAAGGGGGCGGGGGGTACTACGAGCAGTACTTC. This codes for CASSWKGGGGYYEQYF.

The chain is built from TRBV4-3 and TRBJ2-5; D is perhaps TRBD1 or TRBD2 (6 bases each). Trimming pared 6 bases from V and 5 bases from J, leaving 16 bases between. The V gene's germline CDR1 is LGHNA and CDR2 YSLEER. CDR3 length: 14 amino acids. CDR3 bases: TGCGCCAGCAGTCGCGGGGCAGGGGAGGAGACCCAGTACTTC. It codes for CASSRGAGEETQYF.

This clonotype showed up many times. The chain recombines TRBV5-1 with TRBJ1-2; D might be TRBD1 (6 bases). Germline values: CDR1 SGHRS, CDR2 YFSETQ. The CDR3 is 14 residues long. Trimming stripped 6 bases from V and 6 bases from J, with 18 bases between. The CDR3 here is CASTPGASTDGYTF. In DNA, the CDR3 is TGCGCCAGCACCCCGGGGGCCAGCACGGATGGCTACACCTTC.

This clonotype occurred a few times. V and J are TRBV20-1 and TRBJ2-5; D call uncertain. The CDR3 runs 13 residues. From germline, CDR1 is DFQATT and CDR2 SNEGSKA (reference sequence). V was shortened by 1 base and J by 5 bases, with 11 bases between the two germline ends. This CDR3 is CSARASLRETQYF. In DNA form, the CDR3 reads TGCAGTGCTAGAGCATCTCTCAGGGAGACCCAGTACTTC.

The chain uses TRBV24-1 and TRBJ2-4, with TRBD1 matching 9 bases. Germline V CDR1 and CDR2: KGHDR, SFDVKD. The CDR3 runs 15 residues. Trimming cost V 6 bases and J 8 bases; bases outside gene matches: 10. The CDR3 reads CATSKNQTGGDIQYF. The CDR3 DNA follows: TGTGCCACCAGTAAAAATCAGACAGGGGGAGACATTCAGTACTTC.

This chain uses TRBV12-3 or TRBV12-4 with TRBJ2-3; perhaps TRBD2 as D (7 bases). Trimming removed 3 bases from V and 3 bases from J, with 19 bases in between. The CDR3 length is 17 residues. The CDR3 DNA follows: TGTGCCAGCAGTTTGGAGTGGGGGGGGGCCCTGACAGATACGCAGTATTTT. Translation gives CASSLEWGGALTDTQYF.

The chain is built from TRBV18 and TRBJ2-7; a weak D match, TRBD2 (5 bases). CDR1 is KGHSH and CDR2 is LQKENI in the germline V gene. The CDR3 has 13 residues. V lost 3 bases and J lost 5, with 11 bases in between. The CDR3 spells CASSPGERNEQYF. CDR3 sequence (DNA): TGTGCCAGCTCACCCGGGGAGAGGAACGAGCAGTACTTC.

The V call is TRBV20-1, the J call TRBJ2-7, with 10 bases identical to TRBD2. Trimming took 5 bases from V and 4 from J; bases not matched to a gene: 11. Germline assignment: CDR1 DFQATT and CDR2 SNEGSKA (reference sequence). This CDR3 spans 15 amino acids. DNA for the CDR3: TGCAGTGCTGACGGTAGCGGGGGGAGTGGTTACGAGCAGTACTTC. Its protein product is CSADGSGGSGYEQYF.

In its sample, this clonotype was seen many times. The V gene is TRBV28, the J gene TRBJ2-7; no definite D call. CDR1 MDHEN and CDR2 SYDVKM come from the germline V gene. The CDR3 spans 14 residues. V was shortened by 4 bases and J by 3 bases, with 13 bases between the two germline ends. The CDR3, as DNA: TGTGCCAGCAGTTCACACTCTGCGGTCTACGAGCAGTACTTC. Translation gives CASSSHSAVYEQYF.

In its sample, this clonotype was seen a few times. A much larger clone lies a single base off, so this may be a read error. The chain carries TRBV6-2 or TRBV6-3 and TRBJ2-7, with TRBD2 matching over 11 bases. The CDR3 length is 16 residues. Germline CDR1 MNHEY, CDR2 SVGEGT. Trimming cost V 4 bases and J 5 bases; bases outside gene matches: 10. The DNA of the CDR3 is TGTGCCAGCAGTTTCGGCGGACTAGCGGGTGCCGACGAGCAGTACTTC. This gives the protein CASSFGGLAGADEQYF.

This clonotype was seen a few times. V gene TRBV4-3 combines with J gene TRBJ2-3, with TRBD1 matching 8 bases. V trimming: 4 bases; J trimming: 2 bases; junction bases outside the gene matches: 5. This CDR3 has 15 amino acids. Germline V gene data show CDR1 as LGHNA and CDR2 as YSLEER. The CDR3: CASSPMTGVTDTQYF. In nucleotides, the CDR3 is TGCGCCAGCAGCCCAATGACAGGGGTCACAGATACGCAGTATTTT.

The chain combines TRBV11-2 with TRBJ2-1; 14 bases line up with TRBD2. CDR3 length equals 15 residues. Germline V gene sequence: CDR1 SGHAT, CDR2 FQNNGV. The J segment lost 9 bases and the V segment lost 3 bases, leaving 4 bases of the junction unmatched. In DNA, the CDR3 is TGTGCCAGCAGCTTGGGACTAGCGGGAGCCGGTGAGCAGTTCTTC. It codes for CASSLGLAGAGEQFF. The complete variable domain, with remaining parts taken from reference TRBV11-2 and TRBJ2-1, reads EAGVAQSPRYKIIEKRQSVAFWCNPISGHATLYWYQQILGQGPKLLIQFQNNGVVDDSQLPKDRFSAERLKGVDSTLKIQPAKLEDSAVYLCASSLGLAGAGEQFFGPGTRLTVL.

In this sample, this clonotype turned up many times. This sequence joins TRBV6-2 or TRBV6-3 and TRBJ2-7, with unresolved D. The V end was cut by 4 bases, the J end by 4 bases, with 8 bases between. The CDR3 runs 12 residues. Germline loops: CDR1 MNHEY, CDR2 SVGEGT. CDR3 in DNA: TGTGCCAGCAGTTCAGGAGTTTACGAGCAGTACTTC. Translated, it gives CASSSGVYEQYF.

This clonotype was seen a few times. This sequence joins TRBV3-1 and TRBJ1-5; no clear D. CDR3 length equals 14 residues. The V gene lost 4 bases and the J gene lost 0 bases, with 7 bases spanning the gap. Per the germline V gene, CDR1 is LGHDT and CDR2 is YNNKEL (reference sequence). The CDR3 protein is CASSRENSNQPQHF. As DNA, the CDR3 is TGTGCCAGCAGCCGGGAGAATAGCAATCAGCCCCAGCATTTT.

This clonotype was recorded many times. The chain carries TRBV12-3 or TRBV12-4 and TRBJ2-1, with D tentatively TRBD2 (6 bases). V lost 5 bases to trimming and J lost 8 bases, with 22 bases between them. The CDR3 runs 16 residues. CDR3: CASSPTRRQPGDEQFF. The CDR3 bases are TGTGCCAGCAGTCCCACTAGGAGACAGCCGGGGGATGAGCAGTTCTTC.

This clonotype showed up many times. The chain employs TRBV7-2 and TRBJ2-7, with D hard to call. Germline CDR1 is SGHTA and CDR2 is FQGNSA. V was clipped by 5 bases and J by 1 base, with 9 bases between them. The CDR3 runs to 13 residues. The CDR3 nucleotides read TGTGCCAGCAGCCCGAGTAAATCCTACGAGCAGTACTTC. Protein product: CASSPSKSYEQYF.

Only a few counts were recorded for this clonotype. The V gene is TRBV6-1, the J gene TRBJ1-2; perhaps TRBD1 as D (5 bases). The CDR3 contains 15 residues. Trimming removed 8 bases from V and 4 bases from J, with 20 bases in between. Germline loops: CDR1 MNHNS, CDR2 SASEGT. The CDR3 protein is CASGGVSRYLYGYTF. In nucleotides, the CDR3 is TGTGCCAGCGGGGGGGTCTCCCGATACCTCTATGGCTACACCTTC.

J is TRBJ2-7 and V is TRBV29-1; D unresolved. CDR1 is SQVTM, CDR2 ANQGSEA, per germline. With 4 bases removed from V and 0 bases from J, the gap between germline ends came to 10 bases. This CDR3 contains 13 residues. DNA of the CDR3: TGCAGCGTTGGGATCCAGAGCTCCTACGAGCAGTACTTC. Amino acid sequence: CSVGIQSSYEQYF.

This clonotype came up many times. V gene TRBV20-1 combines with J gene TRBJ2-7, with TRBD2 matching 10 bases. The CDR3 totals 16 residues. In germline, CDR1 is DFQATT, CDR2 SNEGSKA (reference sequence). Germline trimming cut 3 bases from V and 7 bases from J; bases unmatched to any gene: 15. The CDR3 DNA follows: TGCAGTGCTAGGACAGAAGCGGGAGGGCCGATGGTTGAGCAGTACTTC. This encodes CSARTEAGGPMVEQYF.

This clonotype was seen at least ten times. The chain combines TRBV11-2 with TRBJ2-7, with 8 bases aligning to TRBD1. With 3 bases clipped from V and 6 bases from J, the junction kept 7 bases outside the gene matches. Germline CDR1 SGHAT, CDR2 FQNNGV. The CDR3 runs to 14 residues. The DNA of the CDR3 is TGTGCCAGCAGCTTCGACAGGGGAAAGAGCGAGCAGTACTTC. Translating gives CASSFDRGKSEQYF.